This TCR beta chain was retrieved from a study of sequential checkpoint blockade in melanoma. Across the whole study: Patients were randomized 1:1 to nivolumab-then-ipilimumab or ipilimumab-then-nivolumab first-line.

V lost 4 bases and J lost 0, with 16 bases in between. This CDR3 spans 16 amino acids. The germline V gene has CDR1 SGDLS and CDR2 YYNGEE. Treatment denoted: randomized to nivolumab then ipilimumab (arm A) or the reverse (arm B). Sorted cells were live CD3+CD8+, lacking CD19 and CD56, from PBMCs. The data were produced by immunoSEQ multiplex PCR, yet TCRdb's version contains in-frame clones alone and is incomplete. The repertoire holds 12,000 to 15,000 clones, with approximately 72% as singletons. The sequence was obtained from a human donor with melanoma. The chain has TRBV9 and TRBJ1-1; weak D call: TRBD1 (5 bases). The specimen comprised CD8+ T cells sorted from blood (inferred from file names), sampled from a patient given nivolumab and ipilimumab in sequence. The chain's CDR3 is CASSPPPTVMNTEAFF. In DNA, the CDR3 is TGTGCCAGCAGCCCCCCCCCGACAGTTATGAACACTGAAGCTTTCTTT.